The entry below describes one T cell receptor beta chain. Primers: 60 Vbeta forward and 13 Jbeta reverse. Generated by immunoSEQ multiplex PCR, the TCRdb table keeps only in-frame clones and is missing some. This sample yields 100,000 to 150,000 clones, of which 70% to 85% are seen a single time; 1.5% belongs to the top ten. This record comes from a study of cytomegalovirus exposure and HLA in healthy donors. CDR3 length: 15 amino acids. Germline CDR1 is SGDLS and CDR2 is YYNGEE. Trimming removed 4 bases from V and 5 bases from J; junction bases left unmatched: 7. The sample comprised PBMCs. This sequence joins TRBV9 and TRBJ2-5; 11 bases are a match to TRBD2. This clonotype was obtained from a female donor in good health and CMV-seronegative. The DNA of the CDR3 is TGTGCCAGCAGCCTTAGCGGGAGGGCCCCGGAGACCCAGTACTTC. Translated: CASSLSGRAPETQYF.